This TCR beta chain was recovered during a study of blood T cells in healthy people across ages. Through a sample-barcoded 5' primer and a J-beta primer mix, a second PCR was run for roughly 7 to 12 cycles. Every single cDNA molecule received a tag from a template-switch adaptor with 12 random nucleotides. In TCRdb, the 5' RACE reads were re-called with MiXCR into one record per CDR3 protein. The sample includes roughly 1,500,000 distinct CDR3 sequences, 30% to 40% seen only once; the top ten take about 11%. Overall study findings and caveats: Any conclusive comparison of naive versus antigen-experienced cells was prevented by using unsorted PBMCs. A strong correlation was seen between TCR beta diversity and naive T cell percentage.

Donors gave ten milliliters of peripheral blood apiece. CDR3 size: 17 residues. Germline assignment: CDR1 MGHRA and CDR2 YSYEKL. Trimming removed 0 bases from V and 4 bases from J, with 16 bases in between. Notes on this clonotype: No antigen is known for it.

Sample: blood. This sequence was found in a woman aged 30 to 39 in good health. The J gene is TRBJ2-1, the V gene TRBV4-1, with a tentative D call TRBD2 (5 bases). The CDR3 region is CASSQDRSRVVYNEQFF. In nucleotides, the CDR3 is TGCGCCAGCAGCCAAGACCGTTCGCGGGTTGTGTACAATGAGCAGTTCTTC.